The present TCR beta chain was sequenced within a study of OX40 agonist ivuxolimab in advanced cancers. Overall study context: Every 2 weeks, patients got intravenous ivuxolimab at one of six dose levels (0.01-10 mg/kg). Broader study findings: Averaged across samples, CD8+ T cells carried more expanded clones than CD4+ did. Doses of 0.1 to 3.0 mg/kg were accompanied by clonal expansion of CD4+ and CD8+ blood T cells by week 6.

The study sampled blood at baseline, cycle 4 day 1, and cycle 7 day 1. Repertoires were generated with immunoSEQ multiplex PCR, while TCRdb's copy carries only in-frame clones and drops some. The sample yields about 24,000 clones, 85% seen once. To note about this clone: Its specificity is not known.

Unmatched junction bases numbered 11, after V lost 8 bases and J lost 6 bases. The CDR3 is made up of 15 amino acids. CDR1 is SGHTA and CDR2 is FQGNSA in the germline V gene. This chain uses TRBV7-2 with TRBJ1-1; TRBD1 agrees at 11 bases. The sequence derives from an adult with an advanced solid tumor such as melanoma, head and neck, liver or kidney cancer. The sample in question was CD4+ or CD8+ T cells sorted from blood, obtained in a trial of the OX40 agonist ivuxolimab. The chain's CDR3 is CASGRDRGVGAEAFF. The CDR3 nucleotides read TGTGCCAGCGGTCGGGACAGGGGGGTCGGGGCTGAAGCTTTCTTT.